The rows below give T cell receptor beta chains drawn from one sample of a study of PD-1 blockade in mismatch repair-deficient tumors. The table came from immunoSEQ multiplex PCR; TCRdb's copy has only in-frame clones and leaves some out. The sample lists about 25,000 clones; 84% were seen once. The source material was PBMCs, sampled before pembrolizumab treatment. The origin of the receptors is an adult with mismatch repair-deficient cancer. CDR3s include the opening cysteine and the closing phenylalanine or tryptophan. The D gene is left open where the match is weak. Some rows mark clone size as missing; the rest say once, few, many or name a class of expanded clone.

j_call	v_call	d_call	clone_size	cdr3_aa	cdr3_nt
TRBJ2-1	TRBV29-1	TRBD2	NA	CSVVLAGAIYNEQFF	TGCAGCGTTGTGTTAGCGGGAGCTATCTACAATGAGCAGTTCTTC
TRBJ2-1	TRBV7-9	NA	NA	CASSLGGLNEQFF	TGTGCCAGCAGCTTAGGAGGACTAAATGAGCAGTTCTTC
TRBJ2-5	TRBV15	NA	NA	CATSRDSLETQYF	TGTGCCACCAGCAGGGACAGCCTAGAGACCCAGTACTTC
TRBJ1-4	TRBV28	TRBD1	NA	CASSLGTGLNEKLFF	TGTGCCAGCAGCCTCGGGACAGGCCTTAATGAAAAACTGTTTTTT
TRBJ2-1	TRBV5-1	NA	NA	CASSSATISYNEQFF	TGCGCCAGCAGCTCAGCGACCATCTCCTACAATGAGCAGTTCTTC
TRBJ2-1	TRBV9	TRBD2	NA	CASSPRTSGPFSSYNEQFF	TGTGCCAGCAGCCCAAGGACTAGCGGGCCCTTTAGCTCCTACAATGAGCAGTTCTTC
TRBJ2-7	TRBV30	NA	NA	CAWSPPGTRSYEQYF	TGTGCCTGGAGTCCACCCGGGACTCGGTCCTACGAGCAGTACTTC
TRBJ1-5	TRBV12-5	NA	NA	CASGLVLDLSSNQPQHF	TGTGCTAGTGGTTTGGTACTCGATCTGTCTAGCAATCAGCCCCAGCATTTT
TRBJ2-7	TRBV30	TRBD1	NA	CAWRLPLGTGAYEQYF	TGTGCCTGGAGACTCCCTCTAGGGACAGGCGCCTACGAGCAGTACTTC
TRBJ2-2	TRBV7-3	TRBD2	NA	CASSPRAGGFTGELFF	TGTGCCAGCAGCCCCCGCGCGGGAGGGTTCACCGGGGAGCTGTTTTTT
TRBJ2-5	TRBV5-1	NA	NA	CASSLVDSLQETQYF	TGCGCCAGCAGCTTGGTTGACAGCCTCCAAGAGACCCAGTACTTC
TRBJ2-3	TRBV5-1	NA	NA	CASARRAGTDTQYF	TGCGCCAGCGCCCGGAGGGCCGGCACAGATACGCAGTATTTT
TRBJ2-1	TRBV27	NA	NA	CASSRRGNNEQFF	TGTGCCAGCAGTCGTAGGGGAAACAATGAGCAGTTCTTC
TRBJ2-1	TRBV4-2	NA	NA	CASSQAAPPYNEQFF	TGTGCCAGCAGCCAAGCAGCGCCCCCCTACAATGAGCAGTTCTTC
TRBJ2-2	TRBV5-1	TRBD2	NA	CASSFPGGGTGELFF	TGCGCCAGCAGCTTTCCGGGAGGGGGTACCGGGGAGCTGTTTTTT
TRBJ1-3	TRBV7-9	TRBD1	NA	CASRRTPGQWKPGNTIYF	TGTGCCAGCAGACGTACCCCGGGACAGTGGAAACCTGGAAACACCATATATTTT
TRBJ1-2	TRBV28	TRBD1	NA	CASSLSTGGYGYTF	TGTGCCAGCAGTTTATCTACAGGGGGCTATGGCTACACCTTC
TRBJ1-3	TRBV4-2	NA	NA	CASSQAGTSGNTIYF	TGTGCCAGCAGCCAAGCAGGGACAAGTGGAAACACCATATATTTT
TRBJ1-1	TRBV6-6	TRBD1	once	CASSPGTGYGNTEAFF	TGTGCCAGCAGCCCCGGGACAGGGTACGGGAACACTGAAGCTTTCTTT
TRBJ2-7	TRBV5-3	TRBD2	NA	CARSSSPGLDHYEQYF	TGTGCCAGAAGCTCCAGCCCGGGACTAGATCACTACGAGCAGTACTTC
TRBJ1-1	TRBV28	NA	NA	CASRRVLGTEAFF	TGTGCCAGCCGCAGGGTACTGGGCACTGAAGCTTTCTTT
TRBJ2-1	TRBV30	TRBD2	NA	CAWSVGRGLDNEQFF	TGTGCCTGGAGTGTAGGGAGGGGCCTCGACAATGAGCAGTTCTTC
TRBJ2-1	TRBV6-1	NA	NA	CASSPLRQVNEQFF	TGTGCCAGCAGTCCGCTGAGACAGGTAAATGAGCAGTTCTTC
TRBJ2-3	TRBV5-6	TRBD2	NA	CASRRDYTDTQYF	TGTGCCAGCAGGCGGGACTACACAGATACGCAGTATTTT
TRBJ1-1	TRBV6-1	TRBD1	NA	CASSEDRVTEAFF	TGTGCCAGCAGTGAGGACAGGGTCACTGAAGCTTTCTTT
TRBJ2-3	TRBV7-3	NA	NA	CASSPAPSQGLTQYF	TGTGCCAGCAGCCCTGCCCCCTCTCAGGGACTTACGCAGTATTTT
TRBJ2-7	TRBV6-1	TRBD1	NA	CASSLRDRAYEQYF	TGTGCCAGCAGCCTTCGGGACAGGGCCTACGAGCAGTACTTC
TRBJ2-1	TRBV6-4	NA	NA	CASSDSMQGNEQFF	TGTGCCAGCAGTGACTCGATGCAGGGAAATGAGCAGTTCTTC
TRBJ1-2	TRBV28	TRBD1	NA	CASNEGQGVFYGYTF	TGTGCCAGCAATGAGGGACAGGGTGTGTTCTATGGCTACACCTTC
TRBJ1-1	TRBV7-3	NA	NA	CASSFFGQTFF	NA
TRBJ1-1	TRBV18	NA	NA	CASSLWEEVTEAFF	TGTGCCAGCTCCCTTTGGGAGGAGGTCACTGAAGCTTTCTTT
TRBJ1-5	TRBV2	NA	NA	CASIREGSNQPQHF	TGTGCCAGCATCAGAGAGGGAAGCAATCAGCCCCAGCATTTT
TRBJ2-3	TRBV9	TRBD2	NA	CASSEPTSGSTDTQYF	TGTGCCAGCAGCGAACCAACTAGCGGGAGTACAGATACGCAGTATTTT
TRBJ2-7	TRBV6-5	TRBD2	NA	CATPLRASGSYEQYF	TGTGCCACCCCCCTCCGGGCTAGCGGCTCCTACGAGCAGTACTTC
TRBJ1-1	TRBV6-6	NA	NA	CASSYTRNTEAFF	TGTGCCAGCAGTTACACACGGAACACTGAAGCTTTCTTT
TRBJ1-1	TRBV7-8	TRBD1	once	CASNVQGIGNTEAFF	TGTGCCAGCAACGTACAGGGGATTGGGAACACTGAAGCTTTCTTT
TRBJ2-3	TRBV27	TRBD2	NA	CASSFRTSGRFRTDTQYF	TGTGCCAGCAGTTTCCGGACTAGCGGGAGGTTTCGCACAGATACGCAGTATTTT
TRBJ1-4	TRBV10-3	TRBD1	NA	CATGQGNEKLFF	TGTGCCACGGGACAGGGTAATGAAAAACTGTTTTTT
TRBJ2-2	TRBV6-5	TRBD2	NA	CASSYSLAGATGELFF	TGTGCCAGCAGTTACTCGTTAGCGGGAGCCACCGGGGAGCTGTTTTTT
TRBJ2-6	TRBV5-4	NA	NA	CASMPGQISGANVLTF	TGTGCCAGCATGCCGGGACAAATTTCTGGGGCCAACGTCCTGACTTTC
TRBJ1-5	TRBV18	TRBD1	NA	CASSPVGQGTGNQPQHF	TGTGCCAGCTCACCAGTAGGACAGGGGACCGGCAATCAGCCCCAGCATTTT